The 15 T cell receptor beta chains in this list originate from one sample, sequenced in a study of read filtering for tumor transcriptome and immune sequencing. From 350 to 500 ng of RNA, a library with molecular barcoded alpha/delta and beta/gamma adaptors was made. TCRdb called the reads again in MiXCR, with one record for every CDR3 protein. The sample includes around 26,000 distinct CDR3 sequences, under 15% of them seen just once. Source material: a population of CD138-negative cells sorted from bone marrow. These receptors all stem from a donor at least 40 years old with multiple myeloma.

This clonotype was seen at least ten times. The chain joins TRBV5-4 to TRBJ2-2; D is possibly TRBD1 or TRBD2 (6 bases each). Per germline, CDR1 SGHNT and CDR2 YYREEE (reference sequence). The V end was cut by 2 bases, the J end by 3 bases, with 14 bases between. This CDR3 is 16 amino acids long. This CDR3 reads CASSLSSGGYTGELFF. The CDR3 DNA reads as TGTGCCAGCAGCTTATCATCCGGGGGCTACACCGGGGAGCTGTTTTTT.

In this sample, this clonotype turned up many times. This chain connects TRBV5-4 to TRBJ2-7; a weak D match, TRBD1 (6 bases). This CDR3 spans 14 amino acids. Germline V gene data show CDR1 as SGHNT and CDR2 as YYREEE (reference sequence). V lost 4 bases and J 3 bases, leaving 14 bases between the germline ends. The CDR3 coding sequence is TGTGCCAGCAGCGGGGGCGGCTTTAGCTACGAGCAGTACTTC. Protein: CASSGGGFSYEQYF.

Remarks on this clonotype: With a much larger clone just one base away, this may be a read error. V is TRBV7-9 and J is TRBJ2-5, with 7 bases that match TRBD1. The germline V gene has CDR1 SEHNR and CDR2 FQNEAQ (reference sequence). The CDR3 runs 14 residues. CDR3 residues: CAGSNDRDQETQYF. CDR3 coding DNA: TGTGCCGGCAGCAACGACAGGGACCAAGAGACCCAGTACTTC.

This clonotype has ten or more counts. The V and J genes are TRBV14 and TRBJ2-3, with 15 bases matching TRBD2. This CDR3 has 17 amino acids. Per the germline V gene, CDR1 is SGHDN and CDR2 is FVKESK. V was pared by 4 bases and J by 6 bases, with 8 bases of the junction left unmatched. CDR3 residues: CASSPTGLAGGFDTQYF. The CDR3 DNA reads as TGTGCCAGCAGCCCTACGGGACTAGCGGGAGGTTTCGATACGCAGTATTTT.

Notes on this clonotype: A much larger clonotype is one base distant, so this may be a read error. This chain connects TRBV9 to TRBJ2-5; 9 bases align to TRBD2. CDR1 and CDR2 from the germline V gene are SGDLS and YYNGEE. The CDR3 totals 14 residues. V gave up 4 bases and J gave up 7 bases; unmatched junction bases: 8. CDR3 sequence reads: CASSPRTSVGTQYF. DNA for the CDR3: TGTGCCAGCAGCCCAAGGACTAGCGTAGGGACCCAGTACTTC.

There are many counts of this clonotype. V and J are TRBV20-1 and TRBJ2-5; D not resolved. The CDR3 runs to 13 residues. The V gene lost 0 bases and the J gene lost 0 bases, with 5 bases spanning the gap. Germline V gives CDR1 DFQATT, CDR2 SNEGSKA (reference sequence). DNA for the CDR3: TGCAGTGCTAGAGAGGCCAACCAAGAGACCCAGTACTTC. This gives the protein CSAREANQETQYF.

This clonotype was picked up many times. This chain connects TRBV11-1 to TRBJ2-1, with D possibly being TRBD1 or TRBD2 (6 bases each). CDR3 length equals 15 residues. Trimming cost V 1 base and J 2 bases, with 9 bases left between them. Germline assignment: CDR1 SGHAT and CDR2 FQDESV (reference sequence). This CDR3 reads CASSLEGGPYNEQFF. The DNA for the CDR3 is TGTGCCAGCAGCTTAGAGGGGGGCCCCTACAATGAGCAGTTCTTC. Based on the CDR3 plus reference TRBV11-1 and TRBJ2-1, the full variable domain is EAEVAQSPRYKITEKSQAVAFWCDPISGHATLYWYRQILGQGPELLVQFQDESVVDDSQLPKDRFSAERLKGVDSTLKIQPAELGDSAMYLCASSLEGGPYNEQFFGPGTRLTVL.

With regard to this clonotype: A single base separates this from a much larger clone, so it may be a read error. The chain recombines TRBV7-9 with TRBJ2-6, with D perhaps matching TRBD2 (7 bases). This CDR3 spans 17 amino acids. Germline CDR1 is SEHNR and CDR2 is FQNEAQ (reference sequence). CDR3: CASSFAGAKTGASVLTF. The CDR3 DNA reads as TGTGCCAGCAGCTTTGCGGGGGCGAAAACGGGGGCCAGCGTCCTGACTTTC.

The sample holds many counts of this clonotype. The chain carries TRBV19 and TRBJ2-7; TRBD2 agrees at 7 bases. This CDR3 has 17 residues. Germline V lookup: CDR1 LNHDA, CDR2 SQIVND (reference sequence). Trimming cost V 6 bases and J 2 bases; bases outside gene matches: 16. The CDR3 region is CASSPPQPPGGPYEQYF. The CDR3 nucleotides are TGTGCCAGTAGCCCCCCGCAGCCACCGGGGGGTCCCTACGAGCAGTACTTC.

This clonotype was seen many times. The chain is built from TRBV30 and TRBJ1-2; no firm D call. The CDR3 has 11 residues. The germline V gene has CDR1 GTSNPN and CDR2 SVGIG (reference sequence). The V and J ends lost 2 bases and 4 bases respectively, with 5 bases between them. CDR3: CAWSPGYGYTF. The DNA for the CDR3 is TGTGCCTGGAGTCCGGGCTATGGCTACACCTTC.

At least ten counts were recorded for this clonotype. V gene TRBV18 combines with J gene TRBJ1-5; 8 bases line up with TRBD1. J was trimmed by 2 bases and V by 5 bases; bases with no gene match: 11. The CDR3 extends over 17 amino acids. Germline lookup yields CDR1 KGHSH and CDR2 LQKENI. The CDR3 coding sequence is TGTGCCAGCTCAGCGACAGGGGCCAATTATGGCAATCAGCCCCAGCATTTT. Protein: CASSATGANYGNQPQHF.

This clonotype was found many times. The CDR3 bases are TGCGCCAGCCGTCCCGGGACTAGCGACTCCTACGAGCAGTACTTC. Translated: CASRPGTSDSYEQYF. This sequence joins TRBV5-1 and TRBJ2-7, with 10 bases that match TRBD2. The CDR3 covers 15 residues. The germline V gene has CDR1 SGHRS and CDR2 YFSETQ. V was pared by 7 bases and J by 0 bases, with 7 bases of the junction left unmatched.

This clonotype was recorded many times. CDR3 in amino acids: CASKGVMDNEQFF. Here the CDR3 DNA reads TGTGCCAGTAAGGGGGTTATGGACAATGAGCAGTTCTTC. The V call is TRBV3-1, the J call TRBJ2-1; D may be TRBD1 (6 bases). CDR1 is LGHDT, CDR2 YNNKEL, per germline (reference sequence). V was clipped by 9 bases and J by 5 bases, with 14 bases between them. The CDR3 is made up of 13 amino acids.

This clonotype was recorded a few times. Mismatch with germline at one junction end may stem from a read error. V gene TRBV2 combines with J gene TRBJ2-1; D not certain. The germline V gene encodes CDR1 SNHLY and CDR2 FYNNEI. The CDR3 spans 15 residues. The CDR3 reads CASSLHRSSYDEPFF. Written as DNA, the CDR3 is TGTGCCAGCAGCCTACACCGGAGCTCCTACGATGAGCCGTTCTTC. The full variable domain, completed using reference TRBV2 and TRBJ2-1, is EPEVTQTPSHQVTQMGQEVILRCVPISNHLYFYWYRQILGQKVEFLVSFYNNEISEKSEIFDDQFSVERPDGSNFTLKIRSTKLEDSAMYFCASSLHRSSYDEPFFGPGTRLTVL.

The chain uses TRBV5-3 and TRBJ2-3; D perhaps matches TRBD1 (5 bases). TRBV5-3 is filed as an ORF, its function uncertain. Trimming took 0 bases from V and 4 from J, leaving 15 bases between them. The CDR3 spans 16 residues. The CDR3 spells CARSLEQAARADTQYF. Here the CDR3 DNA reads TGTGCCAGAAGCTTGGAACAGGCCGCCAGAGCAGATACGCAGTATTTT.